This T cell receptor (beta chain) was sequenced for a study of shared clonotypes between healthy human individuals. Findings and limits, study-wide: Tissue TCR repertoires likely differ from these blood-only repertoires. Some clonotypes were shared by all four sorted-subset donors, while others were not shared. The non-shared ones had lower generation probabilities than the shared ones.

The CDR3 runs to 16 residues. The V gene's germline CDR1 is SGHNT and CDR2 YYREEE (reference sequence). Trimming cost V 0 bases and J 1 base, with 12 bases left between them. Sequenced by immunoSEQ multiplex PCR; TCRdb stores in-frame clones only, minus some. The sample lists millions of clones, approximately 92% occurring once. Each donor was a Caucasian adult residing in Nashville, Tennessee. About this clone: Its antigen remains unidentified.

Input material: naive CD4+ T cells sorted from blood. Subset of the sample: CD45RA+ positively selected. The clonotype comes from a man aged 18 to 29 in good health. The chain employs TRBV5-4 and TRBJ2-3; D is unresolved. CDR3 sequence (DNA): TGTGCCAGCAGCTTGGCTGGCAGGTCGGGCACAGATACGCAGTATTTT. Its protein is CASSLAGRSGTDTQYF.